The text below deals with one TCR beta chain. Seattle patients were enrolled during active infection and followed longitudinally. This entry belongs to a study of blood T cell repertoires in COVID-19. Looking at the study overall: Italy, Spain and the United States were the sources of the convalescent and acute COVID-19 samples. The cDNA or gDNA used as material had been derived from T cells, B-cell-depleted T cells, or PBMCs.

The germline V gene encodes CDR1 SGHAT and CDR2 FQNNGV. Trimming took off 5 bases at V and 7 bases at J, with 14 bases between the two ends. The CDR3 has 13 amino acids. In the original workflow: Reference gene primer amplification gave nucleated cell count estimates. Generated by immunoSEQ multiplex PCR, the TCRdb table keeps only in-frame clones and is missing some. V and J calls and clone size come straight from that table; D and trimming were deduced from the DNA. The sample lists roughly 180,000 clones, 81% seen once, with approximately 10% in the top ten. The chain has TRBV11-2 and TRBJ2-5; tentative D call: TRBD1 (6 bases). Sequenced sample: peripheral blood. The receptor was derived from a woman aged 40 to 50 with COVID-19, enrolled during active disease. The CDR3: CASSQDRLRTQYF. The CDR3 DNA reads TGTGCCAGCAGCCAGGACAGATTGAGGACCCAGTACTTC. The whole variable domain, filled in from reference TRBV11-2 and TRBJ2-5, reads EAGVAQSPRYKIIEKRQSVAFWCNPISGHATLYWYQQILGQGPKLLIQFQNNGVVDDSQLPKDRFSAERLKGVDSTLKIQPAKLEDSAVYLCASSQDRLRTQYFGPGTRLLVL.